One and the same sample provided the 25 T cell receptor beta chains below, sequenced in a study of blood T cell repertoires in COVID-19. Measured with immunoSEQ multiplex PCR; TCRdb has only the in-frame clones, and not every one. Counted here are about 49,000 clones, about 76% occurring once; the ten biggest clones make up approximately 20%. Sequenced material: peripheral blood. The receptors here all came from an elderly woman with COVID-19, enrolled during active disease.

This clone came up a few times. The chain is built from TRBV7-2 and TRBJ1-5; possible D gene TRBD1, 6 bases. The germline gives CDR1 SGHTA, CDR2 FQGNSA. The V gene lost 5 bases and the J gene lost 4 bases, with 12 bases spanning the gap. CDR3 size: 14 residues. This CDR3 reads CASSPRQGNQPQHF. The CDR3 nucleotides read TGTGCCAGCAGCCCTCGCCAGGGGAATCAGCCCCAGCATTTT.

The chain employs TRBV10-1 and TRBJ2-1; 9 positions match TRBD1. V lost 2 bases, J lost 9 bases, and 17 bases stayed unmatched. The germline V gene has CDR1 WNHNN and CDR2 SYGVQD (reference sequence). The CDR3 is 18 amino acids. The CDR3 DNA follows: TGCGCCAGCAGTGAGAGCCAAAGGGAGGACAGGGGAAGGGGTGAGCAGTTCTTC. This codes for CASSESQREDRGRGEQFF.

This clone was seen more than once but under ten times. The V call is TRBV6-4, the J call TRBJ1-2; D unresolved. Trimming removed 2 bases from V and 2 bases from J, with 6 bases in between. The CDR3 consists of 13 residues. CDR1 and CDR2 from the germline V gene are MRHNA and SNTAGT. CDR3 loop: CASSDGLNYGYTF. DNA for the CDR3: TGTGCCAGCAGTGACGGCTTGAACTATGGCTACACCTTC.

The rearrangement links TRBV19 to TRBJ1-5; perhaps TRBD1 as D (6 bases). Germline CDR1 and CDR2: LNHDA and SQIVND (reference sequence). V shed 8 bases and J shed 1 base, with 18 bases lying between them. The CDR3 consists of 16 residues. As DNA, the CDR3 is TGTGCCAGTTCCAAAACAGGGTACTACAGCAATCAGCCCCAGCATTTT. Translating gives CASSKTGYYSNQPQHF.

The V gene is TRBV19, the J gene TRBJ2-3; D is unresolved. Trimming removed 5 bases at V and 2 bases at J, with 5 bases between. Germline V gives CDR1 LNHDA, CDR2 SQIVND (reference sequence). The CDR3 is 12 amino acids. The CDR3 coding sequence is TGTGCCAGTAGTGGCCACACAGATACGCAGTATTTT. Its translation: CASSGHTDTQYF.

The chain joins TRBV24-1 to TRBJ2-1; D is possibly TRBD2 (6 bases). The CDR3 totals 15 residues. Germline V gives CDR1 KGHDR, CDR2 SFDVKD. The V end lost 4 bases, the J end lost 6 bases, and 15 bases lay between the germline ends. In nucleotides, the CDR3 is TGTGCCACCAGTGACTCGGGAGTCTTTCCCAATGAGCAGTTCTTC. It is translated as CATSDSGVFPNEQFF.

CDR3 nucleotides: TGTGCCAGCAGTTTAACAGGGCGAGGAAACACCATATATTTT. This gives the protein CASSLTGRGNTIYF. The chain employs TRBV27 and TRBJ1-3, with D perhaps TRBD1 (6 bases). Trimming left V 2 bases short and J 4 bases short, with 9 bases between. The CDR3 runs 14 residues. Germline V CDR1 and CDR2: MNHEY, SMNVEV (reference sequence).

A note on this clone: Sequence at one end of the junction differs from germline and may be a read error. The J gene is TRBJ2-7, the V gene TRBV10-3, with 8 bases that match TRBD2. CDR3 length: 15 residues. Germline lookup yields CDR1 ENHRY and CDR2 SYGVKD. DNA for the CDR3: TGTGCCATCAGTGAAGGGGCGGGAGGCTCCCACGAGCAGTACTTC. Amino acid sequence: CAISEGAGGSHEQYF.

The chain has TRBV28 and TRBJ2-3, with TRBD2 matching over 9 bases. Germline loops: CDR1 MDHEN, CDR2 SYDVKM. The CDR3 has 16 residues. With 0 bases clipped from V and 2 bases from J, the junction kept 3 bases outside the gene matches. CDR3 in amino acids: CASSLWASGNTDTQYF. The CDR3, as DNA: TGTGCCAGCAGTTTATGGGCTAGCGGGAACACAGATACGCAGTATTTT.

This rearrangement joins TRBV7-8 to TRBJ2-3; D call uncertain. Germline V gene lookup returns CDR1 SGHVS and CDR2 FQNEAQ. V lost 5 bases to trimming and J lost 0 bases, with 12 bases between them. There are 15 residues in the CDR3. The CDR3, as DNA: TGTGCCAGCAGCCCTATAGTGACTAGCACAGATACGCAGTATTTT. Translating it yields CASSPIVTSTDTQYF.

This clone was counted a single time. The V and J genes are TRBV7-8 and TRBJ1-5; TRBD1 matches 7 bases. The CDR3 extends over 14 amino acids. V shed 2 bases, J shed 6 bases, and the junction held 4 bases outside the gene matches. The V gene's germline CDR1 is SGHVS and CDR2 FQNEAQ. CDR3: CASSLRGPGQPQHF. The DNA of the CDR3 is TGTGCCAGCAGCTTAAGGGGGCCCGGTCAGCCCCAGCATTTT.

The chain couples TRBV7-2 to TRBJ2-1; D is unclear. Trimming pared 2 bases from V and 5 bases from J, leaving 7 bases between. This CDR3 contains 13 residues. Germline lookup yields CDR1 SGHTA and CDR2 FQGNSA. CDR3 sequence: CASSLWLDNEQFF. The DNA of the CDR3 is TGTGCCAGCAGCTTATGGCTTGACAATGAGCAGTTCTTC.

The CDR3 sequence is CASSDGTSGSGWMAKNIQYF. The CDR3 DNA reads TGTGCCAGCAGCGATGGGACTAGCGGGAGTGGCTGGATGGCCAAAAACATTCAGTACTTC. The chain recombines TRBV9 with TRBJ2-4; 14 nucleotides match TRBD2. The ends lost 3 bases at V and 1 base at J; junction bases unmatched: 12. The CDR3 consists of 20 residues. CDR1 SGDLS and CDR2 YYNGEE come from the germline V gene.

CDR3 in DNA: TGTGCCAGCAGCGTCCGAGCGGGGGAATACAATGAGCAGTTCTTC. It yields the protein CASSVRAGEYNEQFF. The chain carries TRBV9 and TRBJ2-1; the match to TRBD2 covers 8 bases. From germline, CDR1 is SGDLS and CDR2 YYNGEE. The CDR3 runs 15 residues. The junction had 5 bases not matched to a gene; V was cut back by 2 bases and J by 4 bases.

This rearrangement joins TRBV5-1 to TRBJ1-4, with 7 bases lining up with TRBD1. Unmatched junction bases numbered 0, after V lost 0 bases and J lost 1 base. The CDR3 loop spans 15 amino acids. Germline loops: CDR1 SGHRS, CDR2 YFSETQ. The CDR3 DNA reads as TGCGCCAGCAGCTTGGCAGGGGGAACTAATGAAAAACTGTTTTTT. Translating gives CASSLAGGTNEKLFF.

This chain connects TRBV5-1 to TRBJ2-1; 11 bases are a match to TRBD2. CDR1 and CDR2 from the germline V gene are SGHRS and YFSETQ. With V trimmed by 1 base and J by 7 bases, 7 bases remained unmatched. The CDR3 covers 16 residues. CDR3 nucleotides: TGCGCCAGCAGCTTGTGGATAGCGGGAGGGGGTAATGAGCAGTTCTTC. Its translation is CASSLWIAGGGNEQFF.

The chain has TRBV28 and TRBJ2-2; 7 bases are shared with TRBD1. There are 16 residues in the CDR3. The germline CDR1 and CDR2 sequences are MDHEN and SYDVKM. V was clipped by 8 bases and J by 4 bases; unmatched bases: 13. CDR3 in amino acids: CASSSTRGIGTGELFF. Here the CDR3 DNA reads TGTGCCAGCTCGAGCACCAGGGGGATCGGCACCGGGGAGCTGTTTTTT.

This rearrangement joins TRBV5-4 to TRBJ1-2, with TRBD1 matching over 7 bases. Trimming removed 0 bases from V and 8 bases from J; junction bases left unmatched: 10. In germline, CDR1 is SGHNT, CDR2 YYREEE (reference sequence). This CDR3 contains 15 residues. The CDR3 protein is CASSLGPDRVDGYTF. In DNA form, the CDR3 reads TGTGCCAGCAGCTTGGGACCCGACAGGGTCGACGGCTACACCTTC.

Concerning this clone: At one end, the junction sequence differs from germline, possibly due to a read error. The chain employs TRBV3-1 (or the pseudogene TRBV3-2) and TRBJ2-7; 7 nucleotides match TRBD1. The CDR3 totals 14 residues. The V gene's germline CDR1 is LGHDT and CDR2 YNNKEL (reference sequence). The CDR3 DNA is TGTGCCAGCAACCAACAGGGGCCCGCTTACGAGCAGTACTTC. Protein product: CASNQQGPAYEQYF.

This sequence joins TRBV29-1 and TRBJ2-1; a weak D match, TRBD2 (5 bases). The V and J ends lost 4 bases and 9 bases respectively, with 25 bases between them. CDR3 length: 16 residues. Germline CDR1 and CDR2: SQVTM and ANQGSEA. Written as DNA, the CDR3 is TGCAGCGTTGGAGGAGGTCGGTCCCGGTGGAGAGGTGAGCAGTTCTTC. Translated, it gives CSVGGGRSRWRGEQFF.

This chain joins TRBV3-1 (or the pseudogene TRBV3-2) and TRBJ1-2; D remains unclear. The CDR3 covers 13 residues. Germline V gives CDR1 LGHDT, CDR2 YNNKEL (reference sequence). V was shortened by 1 base and J by 8 bases, with 11 bases between the two germline ends. The CDR3 nucleotides are TGTGCCAGCAGCCAAGCTGGGAGCTGGGGCTACACCTTC. It yields the protein CASSQAGSWGYTF.

This rearrangement joins TRBV10-3 to TRBJ2-5, with D perhaps matching TRBD2 (6 bases). V was trimmed by 0 bases and J by 0 bases, leaving 11 bases between them. From germline, CDR1 is ENHRY and CDR2 SYGVKD. The CDR3 is made up of 16 amino acids. The CDR3 DNA sequence: TGTGCCATCAGTGAGTCCCCTCAGCGGGACCAAGAGACCCAGTACTTC. Translating it yields CAISESPQRDQETQYF.

The chain employs TRBV4-1 and TRBJ1-3, with D possibly matching TRBD1 (6 bases). The CDR3 spans 15 residues. Per germline, CDR1 MGHRA and CDR2 YSYEKL. Trimming pared 6 bases from V and 0 bases from J, leaving 12 bases between. The CDR3 DNA reads as TGCGCCAGCAGACTAACAGGGACCTCTGGAAACACCATATATTTT. Protein product: CASRLTGTSGNTIYF.

The chain links TRBV4-2 to TRBJ1-1; a weak D match, TRBD1 (5 bases). The CDR3 sequence is 14 residues long. Germline lookup yields CDR1 LGHNA and CDR2 YNFKEQ. Trimming shortened V by 2 bases and J by 4 bases, and 11 bases separated the two germline ends. The CDR3 protein is CASSQHPGRTEAFF. CDR3 DNA sequence: TGTGCCAGCAGCCAACACCCAGGGCGCACTGAAGCTTTCTTT.

The chain carries TRBV3-1 (or the pseudogene TRBV3-2) and TRBJ2-7; 7 positions agree with TRBD2. Germline CDR1 reads LGHDT; CDR2 reads YNNKEL (reference sequence). The CDR3 is 15 residues long. After removal of 1 base from V and 4 bases from J, the junction contained 7 bases not matched to a gene. In DNA form, the CDR3 reads TGTGCCAGCAGCCAAGGGTGGGAGGGATTGTACGAGCAGTACTTC. This sequence encodes CASSQGWEGLYEQYF.